A selection of T cell receptor beta chains follows, all from one sample in a study of blood T cell repertoires in COVID-19. The method was immunoSEQ multiplex PCR; TCRdb's version includes in-frame clones alone and lacks a portion of them. Here the sample spans around 270,000 clones, 70% to 90% being singletons. Material: PBMCs or T cells enriched from blood (not recorded which). These receptors all come from a woman younger than 45 who had recovered from COVID-19. Each CDR3 is given with its conserved first and last residue. D genes are given only for firm matches. Only part of the rows carry a size: once, few, many, or a class if the clone is expanded.

clone_size	d_call	v_call	j_call	cdr3_aa	cdr3_nt
NA	NA	TRBV11-2	TRBJ1-1	CASSFLQANTEAFF	TGTGCCAGCAGCTTCCTACAGGCGAACACTGAAGCTTTCTTT
NA	NA	TRBV10-3	TRBJ1-1	CAISESGGGNTEAFF	TGTGCCATCAGTGAGTCAGGGGGGGGGAACACTGAAGCTTTCTTT
NA	NA	TRBV4-2	TRBJ2-1	CASSQETGTYNEQFF	TGTGCCAGCAGCCAAGAGACAGGTACCTACAATGAGCAGTTCTTC
NA	NA	TRBV9	TRBJ1-5	CASSVDTGNQPQHF	TGTGCCAGCAGCGTAGATACAGGTAATCAGCCCCAGCATTTT
NA	NA	TRBV12-3/TRBV12-4	TRBJ1-2	CASSSNRVSGYTF	TGTGCCAGCAGTTCGAACAGGGTAAGCGGCTACACCTTC
few	NA	TRBV6-5	TRBJ1-5	CASTSGPNQPQHF	TGTGCCAGCACCTCCGGTCCCAATCAGCCCCAGCATTTT
NA	NA	TRBV7-6	TRBJ1-6	CASSLRGPYNSPLHF	TGTGCCAGCAGCTTAAGGGGTCCCTATAATTCACCCCTCCACTTT
NA	NA	TRBV11-2	TRBJ2-5	CASRGGGSRKGAETQYF	TGTGCCAGCAGAGGAGGGGGCAGCCGGAAAGGTGCAGAGACCCAGTACTTC
NA	NA	TRBV5-1	TRBJ1-1	CASSLGQSNTEAFF	TGCGCCAGCAGCTTGGGACAGTCGAACACTGAAGCTTTCTTT
NA	NA	TRBV28	TRBJ2-1	CASSSVAGSSYNEQFF	TGTGCCAGCAGTTCCGTGGCGGGAAGCTCCTACAATGAGCAGTTCTTC
NA	NA	TRBV6-1	TRBJ2-5	CASSEFLDRLKVDQETQYF	TGTGCCAGCAGTGAATTTCTCGACAGGCTAAAGGTTGATCAAGAGACCCAGTACTTC
NA	NA	TRBV15	TRBJ2-7	CATRGTASYEQYF	TGTGCCACCCGGGGAACAGCCTCCTACGAGCAGTACTTC
NA	NA	TRBV7-2	TRBJ1-4	CASSLDSRQGGGKLFF	TGTGCCAGCAGCTTAGATTCCAGGCAGGGAGGAGGAAAACTGTTTTTT
NA	NA	TRBV5-1	TRBJ1-6	CASSLTGGERSPLHF	TGCGCCAGCAGCTTGACGGGGGGTGAGCGTTCACCCCTCCACTTT
NA	TRBD1	TRBV15	TRBJ1-5	CATSLSRRQGHNQPQHF	TGTGCCACCAGCCTAAGCCGTCGACAGGGGCACAATCAGCCCCAGCATTTT
NA	TRBD2	TRBV19	TRBJ2-2	CASSNSKREGRTGELFF	TGTGCCAGTAGCAATTCAAAGCGGGAGGGCCGAACCGGGGAGCTGTTTTTT
NA	NA	TRBV5-1	TRBJ1-2	CASSFGNDGYTF	TGCGCCAGCAGCTTCGGGAATGATGGCTACACCTTC
once	TRBD1	TRBV28	TRBJ1-2	CASSLTGARGYTF	TGTGCCAGCAGTTTAACAGGGGCGCGTGGCTACACCTTC
NA	NA	TRBV7-2	TRBJ1-6	CASSLVAERNNSPLHF	TGTGCCAGCAGCTTAGTGGCCGAGCGGAACAATTCACCCCTCCACTTT
NA	NA	TRBV6-4	TRBJ1-5	CASSDNSNQPQHF	TGTGCCAGCAGTGATAATAGCAATCAGCCCCAGCATTTT
NA	TRBD1	TRBV6-6	TRBJ1-1	CASRGQGMNTEAFF	TGTGCCAGCAGGGGACAGGGGATGAACACTGAAGCTTTCTTT
NA	TRBD1	TRBV27	TRBJ1-2	CASSLTQGAIYGYTF	TGTGCCAGCAGTTTAACCCAGGGGGCGATCTATGGCTACACCTTC
once	NA	TRBV2	TRBJ1-1	CASTKYLNTEAFF	TGTGCCAGCACCAAATACTTGAACACTGAAGCTTTCTTT
NA	NA	TRBV28	TRBJ1-1	CASSTGQKLAFF	TGTGCCAGCAGTACCGGACAGAAATTAGCTTTCTTT
NA	TRBD1	TRBV2	TRBJ2-7	CASGEQGRSYEQYF	TGTGCCAGCGGGGAACAGGGGAGATCGTACGAGCAGTACTTC
NA	NA	TRBV2	TRBJ2-1	CASSPTLQDSPPLF	TGTGCCAGCAGTCCTACCCTCCAGGACAGCCCTCCCCTCTTC
NA	NA	TRBV6-2/TRBV6-3	TRBJ1-5	CASSYSVGGDSNQPQHF	TGTGCCAGCAGTTACTCTGTCGGCGGCGATAGCAATCAGCCCCAGCATTTT
NA	TRBD1	TRBV19	TRBJ1-4	CASRTGRLGTNEKLFF	TGTGCCAGTAGGACAGGGCGTTTAGGAACTAATGAAAAACTGTTTTTT
NA	NA	TRBV27	TRBJ1-1	CASSLLSHITEAFF	TGTGCCAGCAGTTTATTAAGTCACATCACTGAAGCTTTCTTT
NA	TRBD2	TRBV11-2	TRBJ2-3	CASSLDLTGGNTDTQYF	TGTGCCAGCAGCTTAGATCTTACGGGAGGAAACACAGATACGCAGTATTTT
NA	TRBD2	TRBV28	TRBJ2-1	CASSLYPGTTISNEQFF	TGTGCCAGCAGTTTATACCCCGGGACTACCATCAGTAATGAGCAGTTCTTC
once	NA	TRBV19	TRBJ1-6	CASSTGDRARSPLHF	TGTGCCAGTAGTACGGGGGACCGCGCCCGGTCACCCCTCCACTTT
NA	NA	TRBV4-1	TRBJ2-7	CASSAYRGGLYEQYF	TGCGCCAGCAGCGCCTACAGGGGAGGTCTCTACGAGCAGTACTTC
NA	TRBD1	TRBV27	TRBJ2-1	CASSLAHIPNYRGRMDEQFF	TGTGCCAGCAGTTTAGCCCACATACCCAATTACAGGGGGCGAATGGATGAGCAGTTCTTC
NA	NA	TRBV15	TRBJ1-3	CATSGQGNTIYF	TGTGCCACCAGCGGACAGGGAAACACCATATATTTT
NA	TRBD1	TRBV10-3	TRBJ1-5	CAISGGTGGIQPQHF	TGTGCCATCAGTGGAGGGACAGGGGGGATTCAGCCCCAGCATTTT
NA	NA	TRBV4-2	TRBJ2-7	CASSQSRASDYEQYF	TGTGCCAGCAGCCAAAGCAGAGCGTCCGACTACGAGCAGTACTTC
few	NA	TRBV4-1	TRBJ1-1	CASRLSLPRGMNTEAFF	TGCGCCAGCAGACTCTCCCTGCCGCGGGGAATGAACACTGAAGCTTTCTTT
NA	NA	TRBV6-5	TRBJ2-2	CASSSFDAANTGELFF	TGTGCCAGCAGTTCCTTCGACGCGGCGAACACCGGGGAGCTGTTTTTT
NA	NA	TRBV6-5	TRBJ1-6	CASSTGPWSPLHF	TGTGCCAGCAGTACAGGTCCGTGGTCACCCCTCCACTTT
NA	TRBD2	TRBV5-1	TRBJ2-3	CASSSGSSTDTQYF	TGCGCCAGCTCCAGCGGGAGTAGCACAGATACGCAGTATTTT
once	NA	TRBV4-1	TRBJ1-5	CASSQVPGKIFDQPQHF	TGCGCCAGCAGCCAAGTACCAGGGAAGATCTTCGATCAGCCCCAGCATTTT
NA	NA	TRBV18	TRBJ1-6	CASSPGTANSPLHF	TGTGCCAGCTCACCTGGGACTGCAAATTCACCCCTCCACTTT
NA	NA	TRBV28	TRBJ2-7	CASSSPGKDEQYF	TGTGCCAGCAGTAGTCCAGGGAAAGACGAGCAGTACTTC
NA	TRBD1	TRBV3-1/TRBV3-2	TRBJ1-1	CASSLGQANTEAFF	TGTGCCAGCAGCCTGGGACAGGCGAACACTGAAGCTTTCTTT
once	TRBD1	TRBV19	TRBJ1-3	CASTPPGQGFWDLYF	TGTGCCAGTACCCCCCCGGGACAGGGGTTTTGGGACCTATATTTT
NA	NA	TRBV29-1	TRBJ2-1	CSVGARNGEQFF	TGCAGCGTTGGAGCGAGAAACGGGGAGCAGTTCTTC
once	TRBD1	TRBV30	TRBJ1-5	CAWSFGQANQPQHF	TGTGCCTGGAGTTTCGGACAGGCAAATCAGCCCCAGCATTTT
NA	NA	TRBV7-2	TRBJ2-7	CASSLDTWGPLEQYF	TGTGCCAGCAGCTTAGATACTTGGGGGCCGCTCGAGCAGTACTTC
few	NA	TRBV6-5	TRBJ1-2	CASSYSIGARTYGYTF	TGTGCCAGCAGTTACTCGATAGGGGCCAGGACCTATGGCTACACCTTC
NA	NA	TRBV6-2/TRBV6-3	TRBJ1-6	CASSLWRDSPLHF	TGTGCCAGCAGTCTCTGGAGGGATTCACCCCTCCACTTT
NA	TRBD1	TRBV7-6	TRBJ1-2	CASSLSQGADGYTF	TGTGCCAGCAGCTTAAGCCAGGGGGCGGATGGCTACACCTTC
once	TRBD1	TRBV6-6	TRBJ2-7	CASSQTGSESYEQYF	TGTGCCAGCAGTCAGACAGGGAGCGAATCCTACGAGCAGTACTTC
few	TRBD1	TRBV9	TRBJ1-1	CASSEGQVYMNTEAFF	TGTGCCAGCAGCGAAGGACAGGTGTACATGAACACTGAAGCTTTCTTT